These 20 T cell receptor beta chains share one sample of origin, sequenced in a study of T cells in Graves' hyperthyroidism and ophthalmopathy. RNA transcripts provided the source from which TCR beta CDR3 regions were amplified. The HTBI set primed first-round TCR CDR3 RT-PCR. Using its own MiXCR run on the multiplex PCR reads, TCRdb lists one record per CDR3 protein. The data show more than 350,000 distinct CDR3 sequences, with roughly 15% seen just once and approximately 20% held by the top ten. Sequenced sample: blood. Source of these receptors: a woman in her sixties or seventies with Graves' ophthalmopathy.

This chain connects TRBV20-1 to TRBJ2-5, with D hard to call. The CDR3 extends over 12 amino acids. Trimming stripped 3 bases from V and 7 bases from J, with 12 bases between. Germline V gives CDR1 DFQATT, CDR2 SNEGSKA (reference sequence). CDR3 sequence (DNA): TGCAGTGCTAGGGCCAGAGACGGGACCCAGTACTTC. Protein: CSARARDGTQYF.

Only a few counts were recorded for this clonotype. The CDR3 spells CASSQDTRTGELFF. For the CDR3, the DNA is TGCGCCAGCAGCCAAGATACCCGGACCGGGGAGCTGTTTTTT. The gene calls are TRBV4-1 and TRBJ2-2; D not resolved. The germline CDR1 and CDR2 sequences are MGHRA and YSYEKL. The CDR3 runs to 14 residues. The V gene lost 0 bases and the J gene lost 5 bases, with 7 bases spanning the gap.

The table lists this clonotype with many counts. The chain has TRBV3-1 and TRBJ2-1; maybe TRBD2 (5 bases). This CDR3 is built from 15 residues. Trimming removed 2 bases from V and 5 bases from J, with 13 bases in between. Germline V gene lookup returns CDR1 LGHDT and CDR2 YNNKEL (reference sequence). In DNA form, the CDR3 reads TGTGCCAGCAGCCAACCCGGAGGTGGAAACAATGAGCAGTTCTTC. Amino acids: CASSQPGGGNNEQFF.

This clonotype showed up just a few times. J is TRBJ2-6 and V is TRBV25-1, with 10 bases that match TRBD1. The CDR3 loop spans 18 amino acids. Germline CDR1 reads MGHDK; CDR2 reads SYGVNS. J was trimmed by 0 bases and V by 6 bases; bases with no gene match: 8. CDR3 DNA sequence: TGTGCCAGCAGGGGGGACAGGGGCGCCAGCTCTGGGGCCAACGTCCTGACTTTC. Protein: CASRGDRGASSGANVLTF. Filled out from reference TRBV25-1 and TRBJ2-6, the complete variable domain reads EADIYQTPRYLVIGTGKKITLECSQTMGHDKMYWYQQDPGMELHLIHYSYGVNSTEKGDLSSESTVSRIRTEHFPLTLESARPSHTSQYLCASRGDRGASSGANVLTFGAGSRLTVL.

This clonotype was detected only a few times. V usage is TRBV6-6 and J usage is TRBJ2-6; 7 positions match TRBD1. CDR3 length equals 16 residues. The junction had 5 bases not matched to a gene; V was cut back by 2 bases and J by 4 bases. Germline assignment: CDR1 MNHNY and CDR2 SVGAGI (reference sequence). As DNA, the CDR3 is TGTGCCAGCAGTTACGTACAGGGGCCGGGGGCCAACGTCCTGACTTTC. Its translation: CASSYVQGPGANVLTF.

This clonotype was recorded at least ten times. V and J are TRBV2 and TRBJ1-1; the D is unclear. CDR3 length equals 13 residues. Germline V gives CDR1 SNHLY, CDR2 FYNNEI. Trimming left V 6 bases short and J 2 bases short, with 10 bases between. The DNA for the CDR3 is TGTGCCAGCAGCCCGACATACAACACTGAAGCTTTCTTT. Protein sequence: CASSPTYNTEAFF.

This clonotype was detected ten times or more. The chain employs TRBV29-1 and TRBJ1-1; D not certain. Trimming cost V 2 bases and J 4 bases, with 8 bases left between them. The CDR3 runs to 12 residues. In germline, CDR1 is SQVTM, CDR2 ANQGSEA. The CDR3 reads CSVEFVSTEAFF. CDR3 nucleotide sequence: TGCAGCGTTGAATTCGTGAGCACTGAAGCTTTCTTT.

This clonotype showed up many times. This sequence joins TRBV27 and TRBJ2-5; 8 bases match TRBD1. The trim removed 2 bases at V and 1 base at J, leaving 6 bases unmatched. CDR1 and CDR2 from the germline V gene are MNHEY and SMNVEV (reference sequence). This CDR3 region has 16 residues. This CDR3 is CASSLNGDRPQETQYF. As DNA, the CDR3 is TGTGCCAGCAGTTTAAATGGGGACAGGCCCCAAGAGACCCAGTACTTC.

The sample holds many counts of this clonotype. V and J are TRBV20-1 and TRBJ2-3, with 12 bases matching TRBD2. The CDR3 contains 17 residues. From germline, CDR1 is DFQATT and CDR2 SNEGSKA (reference sequence). The trim removed 2 bases at V and 1 base at J, leaving 7 bases unmatched. DNA of the CDR3: TGCAGTGCTAGATCCTGGACTAGCGGGGTCGGCACAGATACGCAGTATTTT. Translated, it gives CSARSWTSGVGTDTQYF.

This clonotype was observed many times. The chain is built from TRBV7-2 and TRBJ2-1, with TRBD1 matching over 10 bases. Germline trimming cut 5 bases from V and 4 bases from J; bases unmatched to any gene: 5. Germline V CDR1 and CDR2: SGHTA, FQGNSA. The CDR3 is 15 residues long. The CDR3: CASSPGTGDYNEQFF. In nucleotides, the CDR3 is TGTGCCAGCAGCCCCGGGACAGGGGATTACAATGAGCAGTTCTTC. Based on the CDR3 plus reference TRBV7-2 and TRBJ2-1, the full variable domain is GAGVSQSPSNKVTEKGKDVELRCDPISGHTALYWYRQSLGQGLEFLIYFQGNSAPDKSGLPSDRFSAERTGGSVSTLTIQRTQQEDSAVYLCASSPGTGDYNEQFFGPGTRLTVL.

This clonotype has at least ten counts. The chain recombines TRBV28 with TRBJ2-1; 7 bases map to TRBD2. The V gene's germline CDR1 is MDHEN and CDR2 SYDVKM. The CDR3 is 15 amino acids. V dropped 6 bases and J dropped 5; count of bases not matched to a gene: 10. DNA of the CDR3: TGTGCCAGCAGCCACGACTTGGCGGGGGACAATGAGCAGTTCTTC. This encodes CASSHDLAGDNEQFF.

The chain is built from TRBV29-1 and TRBJ2-2; D not resolved. The CDR3 totals 11 residues. V lost 5 bases and J lost 5, with 6 bases in between. CDR1 and CDR2 (germline): SQVTM, ANQGSEA. This CDR3 is CSVSRTGELFF. Written as DNA, the CDR3 is TGCAGCGTTAGTAGGACCGGGGAGCTGTTTTTT.

There are many counts of this clonotype. The chain is built from TRBV28 and TRBJ2-7, with a weak D call TRBD2 (6 bases). Germline values: CDR1 MDHEN, CDR2 SYDVKM. This CDR3 has 13 amino acids. Trimming left V 4 bases short and J 0 bases short, with 7 bases between. In nucleotides, the CDR3 is TGTGCCAGCAGTTCGGGACTCTCCTACGAGCAGTACTTC. Amino acid sequence: CASSSGLSYEQYF.

This clonotype occurred many times. The chain joins TRBV30 to TRBJ2-5; the match to TRBD1 covers 8 bases. The CDR3 is made up of 13 amino acids. Germline V gene data show CDR1 as GTSNPN and CDR2 as SVGIG (reference sequence). J was trimmed by 11 bases and V by 2 bases; bases with no gene match: 10. The CDR3: CAWSLSRGQVQYF. In DNA form, the CDR3 reads TGTGCCTGGAGTCTGTCCAGGGGGCAAGTTCAGTACTTC. Drawing the rest from reference TRBV30 and TRBJ2-5, the complete variable domain is SQTIHQWPATLVQPVGSPLSLECTVEGTSNPNLYWYRQAAGRGLQLLFYSVGIGQISSEVPQNLSASRPQDRQFILSSKKLLLSDSGFYLCAWSLSRGQVQYFGPGTRLLVL.

This clonotype was seen at least ten times. J is TRBJ2-1 and V is TRBV11-3, with TRBD2 matching over 7 bases. V gave up 3 bases and J gave up 0 bases; unmatched junction bases: 8. The CDR3 sequence is 17 residues long. CDR1 and CDR2 (germline): SGHNT, YENEEA. The CDR3 region is CASSLISGSSSYNEQFF. The CDR3 coding sequence is TGTGCCAGCAGCTTGATTAGCGGGTCGAGCTCCTACAATGAGCAGTTCTTC.

In this sample, this clonotype turned up many times. The rearrangement joins TRBV7-3 to TRBJ2-3; TRBD2 aligns across 12 bases. CDR1 and CDR2 (germline): SGHTA, FQGTGA. The CDR3 has 19 residues. Trimming cost V 1 base and J 5 bases; bases outside gene matches: 13. The CDR3 coding sequence is TGTGCCAGCAGCTTAATCCCTAGCGGGAGGGGGGGGGGCCAAGATACGCAGTATTTT. Protein sequence: CASSLIPSGRGGGQDTQYF.

In its sample, this clonotype was seen once. The gene calls are TRBV19 and TRBJ2-7, with a tentative D call TRBD2 (5 bases). Germline CDR1 reads LNHDA; CDR2 reads SQIVND (reference sequence). V shed 3 bases and J shed 5 bases, with 11 bases lying between them. CDR3 length equals 13 residues. The CDR3 bases are TGTGCCAGTAGTATTAGCGACCTCCACGAGCAGTACTTC. It is translated as CASSISDLHEQYF.

This clonotype was found a few times. This chain links TRBV6-5 with TRBJ2-1, with 7 bases matching TRBD2. With 7 bases clipped from V and 5 bases from J, the junction kept 5 bases outside the gene matches. The germline gives CDR1 MNHEY, CDR2 SVGAGI. CDR3 length equals 13 residues. The CDR3 protein is CASNFGLDNEQFF. The CDR3 DNA sequence: TGTGCCAGCAATTTCGGACTAGACAATGAGCAGTTCTTC.

This clonotype has a count of ten or more. The chain employs TRBV28 and TRBJ1-1; tentatively, D is TRBD1 (6 bases). CDR1 MDHEN and CDR2 SYDVKM come from the germline V gene. The V and J ends lost 5 bases and 5 bases respectively, with 18 bases between them. This CDR3 contains 15 residues. CDR3 nucleotide sequence: TGTGCCAGCAGTCCACACACAGGGTTTTTAACTGAAGCTTTCTTT. It encodes CASSPHTGFLTEAFF.

This clonotype was observed at least ten times. This sequence joins TRBV20-1 and TRBJ2-2; 8 nucleotides align to TRBD1. This CDR3 contains 13 residues. Germline values: CDR1 DFQATT, CDR2 SNEGSKA (reference sequence). Trimming took 6 bases from V and 4 from J; bases not matched to a gene: 4. CDR3 sequence reads: CSAKTGATGELFF. CDR3 bases: TGCAGTGCCAAGACAGGGGCCACCGGGGAGCTGTTTTTT.